The 23 T cell receptor beta chains below come from one sample, sequenced in a study of shared clonotypes between healthy human individuals (dated by TCRdb to 2018 to 2020). Libraries were constructed by the immunoSEQ multiplex PCR assay. The immuneACCESS repertoire file appears here via TCRdb, limited to in-frame rearrangements. These files lack a portion of the clones; in checked studies, under half of the deficit traces to unresolved V genes, and the cause of the others is not known. The sample profile shows some 500,000 clones; roughly 95% of them were found once. About 0.068% of the sample comes from the top ten. Sequencing used naive CD4+ T cells sorted from blood. Taken with the paper, the label for cell subset or site translates to: CD45RA+ positively selected. The receptors originated from a woman aged 30 to 39 in good health.

CDR3 coding DNA: TGCGCCAGCAGCCAGTATTACGGGAGAAGTACAGATACGCAGTATTTT. It codes for CASSQYYGRSTDTQYF. The J gene is TRBJ2-3, the V gene TRBV4-1; the D gene is possibly TRBD2 (6 bases). The CDR3 is 16 residues long. From germline, CDR1 is MGHRA and CDR2 YSYEKL. The V gene lost 3 bases and the J gene lost 3 bases, with 16 bases spanning the gap.

The chain is built from TRBV7-9 and TRBJ2-3; D is undetermined. This CDR3 has 18 residues. V gave up 0 bases and J gave up 2 bases, with 18 bases separating them. The germline CDR1 and CDR2 sequences are SEHNR and FQNEAQ (reference sequence). CDR3 DNA sequence: TGTGCCAGCAGCTTAGCCATCCCTCCGGTCCCCCCCACAGATACGCAGTATTTT. Its protein is CASSLAIPPVPPTDTQYF.

The chain has TRBV19 and TRBJ1-5; D gene unclear. Trimming left V 3 bases short and J 3 bases short, with 9 bases between. The CDR3 covers 14 residues. Germline CDR1 LNHDA, CDR2 SQIVND (reference sequence). In DNA form, the CDR3 reads TGTGCCAGTAGTATCCACGGCTACAATCAGCCCCAGCATTTT. This gives the protein CASSIHGYNQPQHF.

The chain recombines TRBV5-1 with TRBJ2-7; 13 nucleotides align to TRBD2. The junction had 15 bases not matched to a gene; V was cut back by 4 bases and J by 2 bases. This CDR3 has 19 amino acids. The germline gives CDR1 SGHRS, CDR2 YFSETQ. The CDR3 bases are TGCGCCAGCAGCGCCTTCCCGGGACTAGCGGGATTGAAAACCTACGAGCAGTACTTC. It specifies CASSAFPGLAGLKTYEQYF. The full variable domain, its missing parts supplied by reference TRBV5-1 and TRBJ2-7, is KAGVTQTPRYLIKTRGQQVTLSCSPISGHRSVSWYQQTPGQGLQFLFEYFSETQRNKGNFPGRFSGRQFSNSRSEMNVSTLELGDSALYLCASSAFPGLAGLKTYEQYFGPGTRLTVT.

This chain joins TRBV11-1 and TRBJ1-1; D might be TRBD1 (5 bases). CDR3 length: 14 residues. Trimming shortened V by 1 base and J by 6 bases, and 12 bases separated the two germline ends. CDR1 is SGHAT, CDR2 FQDESV, per germline (reference sequence). The CDR3 protein is CASSLVLSGPEAFF. CDR3 sequence (DNA): TGTGCCAGCAGCTTAGTTTTATCGGGGCCTGAAGCTTTCTTT.

The V and J genes are TRBV4-2 and TRBJ1-2; 7 bases map to TRBD1. Germline V lookup: CDR1 LGHNA, CDR2 YNFKEQ. Trimming cost V 5 bases and J 7 bases; bases outside gene matches: 10. The CDR3 contains 14 residues. Written as DNA, the CDR3 is TGTGCCAGCAGCGACGATAGGGGGCTCTCTGGCTACACCTTC. Encoded protein: CASSDDRGLSGYTF.

This chain links TRBV19 with TRBJ1-5, with a possible D match to TRBD1 (5 bases). This CDR3 is 17 amino acids long. The V gene lost 5 bases and the J gene lost 0 bases, with 17 bases spanning the gap. The germline V gene encodes CDR1 LNHDA and CDR2 SQIVND (reference sequence). CDR3 residues: CASSRGARDFSNQPQHF. The DNA of the CDR3 is TGTGCCAGTAGTCGAGGAGCCCGGGACTTTAGCAATCAGCCCCAGCATTTT.

The V gene is TRBV27, the J gene TRBJ2-1, with 8 positions matching TRBD2. This CDR3 is built from 15 residues. CDR1 is MNHEY, CDR2 SMNVEV, per germline (reference sequence). V shed 7 bases and J 2 bases; nucleotides not matched to a gene: 7. The CDR3 DNA is TGTGCCAGCACCGTTAGCGGGATCGCCTACAATGAGCAGTTCTTC. This encodes CASTVSGIAYNEQFF.

The chain is built from TRBV18 and TRBJ1-3, with unresolved D. Germline CDR1 and CDR2: KGHSH and LQKENI. V shed 6 bases and J shed 0 bases, with 9 bases lying between them. The CDR3 has 14 amino acids. The chain's CDR3 is CASSQTDSGNTIYF. CDR3 DNA: TGTGCCAGCTCGCAGACCGACTCTGGAAACACCATATATTTT.

The rearrangement joins TRBV2 to TRBJ1-5, with D possibly TRBD1 on 5 matching bases. The V end was cut by 2 bases, the J end by 8 bases, with 16 bases between. The CDR3 totals 15 residues. The germline V gene encodes CDR1 SNHLY and CDR2 FYNNEI. CDR3 DNA: TGTGCCAGCAGTGAATACAGATTTTTGGGGGAGCCCCAGCATTTT. It is translated as CASSEYRFLGEPQHF.

The chain carries TRBV6-6 and TRBJ1-1; D unresolved. The germline V and J ends were trimmed by 2 bases and 4 bases, with 8 bases remaining between them. This CDR3 region has 13 residues. Looked up from germline, CDR1 is MNHNY and CDR2 is SVGAGI (reference sequence). The CDR3: CASSYAASTEAFF. The CDR3 nucleotides read TGTGCCAGCAGTTACGCGGCCAGCACTGAAGCTTTCTTT.

This clone has a single count. This chain links TRBV28 with TRBJ1-1; maybe TRBD1 (5 bases). The CDR3 sequence is 15 residues long. Looked up from germline, CDR1 is MDHEN and CDR2 is SYDVKM. The ends were cut back, 4 bases at V and 2 bases at J, with 14 bases in the middle. The CDR3 nucleotides are TGTGCCAGCAGTTCTTCCGGGACCCTTAACACTGAAGCTTTCTTT. As protein: CASSSSGTLNTEAFF.

Details on this clone: This same CDR3 is encoded by further DNA sequences in the sample. The chain uses TRBV28 and TRBJ1-5; 10 positions agree with TRBD1. Germline CDR1 and CDR2: MDHEN and SYDVKM. V dropped 3 bases and J dropped 4; count of bases not matched to a gene: 3. CDR3 length equals 15 residues. The CDR3 DNA is TGTGCCAGCAGTTTGGACAGGGGGTGGAATCAGCCCCAGCATTTT. Translation gives CASSLDRGWNQPQHF.

The V gene is TRBV7-8, the J gene TRBJ2-2, with D tentatively TRBD2 (5 bases). The V gene's germline CDR1 is SGHVS and CDR2 FQNEAQ. The CDR3 length is 15 residues. Trimming shortened V by 5 bases and J by 1 base, and 11 bases separated the two germline ends. CDR3 DNA: TGTGCCAGCAGCCCTGGGAGTAAGAACACCGGGGAGCTGTTTTTT. This encodes CASSPGSKNTGELFF.

The chain is built from TRBV10-2 and TRBJ2-1; TRBD2 matches 13 bases. This CDR3 has 15 residues. The V gene's germline CDR1 is WSHSY and CDR2 SAAADI. J lost 8 bases, V lost 8 bases, and 9 bases had no gene match. The CDR3 nucleotides read TGCGCCAGCCGAGGACTAGCGGGAGACGTCGATGAGCAGTTCTTC. It translates to CASRGLAGDVDEQFF.

This chain joins TRBV4-1 and TRBJ1-2; D is unclear. The germline CDR1 and CDR2 sequences are MGHRA and YSYEKL. The V end lost 1 base, the J end lost 3 bases, and 12 bases lay between the germline ends. CDR3 length: 15 residues. CDR3 in amino acids: CASSQVPALDYGYTF. In DNA form, the CDR3 reads TGCGCCAGCAGCCAAGTACCAGCCCTGGACTATGGCTACACCTTC.

The DNA of the CDR3 is TGTGCCTGGAGTGTACTTGCGGGCACCTACGAGCAGTACTTC. Its protein product is CAWSVLAGTYEQYF. The chain has TRBV30 and TRBJ2-7, with D perhaps TRBD2 (5 bases). This CDR3 contains 14 residues. Between the trimmed V and J ends, which lost 0 bases and 2 bases, there was a span of 11 bases. Per germline, CDR1 GTSNPN and CDR2 SVGIG (reference sequence).

The gene calls are TRBV11-2 and TRBJ2-7; the match to TRBD1 covers 8 bases. With V trimmed by 1 base and J by 6 bases, 5 bases remained unmatched. Germline CDR1 and CDR2: SGHAT and FQNNGV. The CDR3 has 14 residues. CDR3 sequence (DNA): TGTGCCAGCAGCTTAGTCCAGGGGGCTGGCGAGCAGTACTTC. Translation gives CASSLVQGAGEQYF.

V gene TRBV19 combines with J gene TRBJ1-1, with D unresolved. The CDR3 spans 14 residues. CDR1 and CDR2 from the germline V gene are LNHDA and SQIVND (reference sequence). V lost 6 bases and J lost 0, with 11 bases in between. CDR3 nucleotide sequence: TGTGCCAGTAGAGAAGACCGGGTGAACACTGAAGCTTTCTTT. Translation gives CASREDRVNTEAFF.

This clone was found once. The CDR3 spells CASSPKWTASYEQYF. CDR3 bases: TGTGCCAGCTCACCAAAATGGACGGCTTCCTACGAGCAGTACTTC. The V call is TRBV18, the J call TRBJ2-7, with no clear D. Germline CDR1 is KGHSH and CDR2 is LQKENI. V was trimmed by 2 bases and J by 1 base, leaving 12 bases between them. The CDR3 consists of 15 residues.

The V and J genes are TRBV7-2 and TRBJ1-2; 9 nucleotides agree with TRBD1. Per germline, CDR1 SGHTA and CDR2 FQGNSA. V was pared by 1 base and J by 3 bases, with 6 bases of the junction left unmatched. The CDR3 is 16 residues long. CDR3 region: CASSLVRTGDYYGYTF. The DNA of the CDR3 is TGTGCCAGCAGCTTAGTCAGGACAGGGGATTACTATGGCTACACCTTC.

The chain joins TRBV30 to TRBJ2-1, with a tentative D call TRBD2 (5 bases). Germline V CDR1 and CDR2: GTSNPN, SVGIG (reference sequence). Trimming left V 4 bases short and J 3 bases short, with 13 bases between. This CDR3 has 14 amino acids. CDR3: CAWTLSGHYNEQFF. Here the CDR3 DNA reads TGTGCCTGGACTTTGAGCGGCCACTACAATGAGCAGTTCTTC.

This clone was recorded once. The chain links TRBV6-1 to TRBJ1-5; D perhaps matches TRBD1 (6 bases). The CDR3 length is 13 residues. V gave up 9 bases and J gave up 0 bases, with 9 bases separating them. Germline CDR1 is MNHNS and CDR2 is SASEGT. As DNA, the CDR3 is TGTGCCAGTCTCAGGGGTAGCAATCAGCCCCAGCATTTT. Its translation: CASLRGSNQPQHF.